This TCR beta chain is drawn from a study of blood T cell repertoires in COVID-19. Overall study context: Researchers got acute and convalescent COVID-19 samples from the United States, Italy and Spain. T cells, B-cell-depleted T cells, or PBMCs provided the cDNA or gDNA that served as material.

Clones were sequenced by immunoSEQ multiplex PCR, and TCRdb holds only the in-frame ones, with some missing. The repertoire includes around 26,000 clones, around nine tenths of them detected once, and roughly 10% sits in the top ten. CDR3 length equals 12 residues. From germline, CDR1 is SEHNR and CDR2 FQNEAQ (reference sequence). V lost 7 bases to trimming and J lost 5 bases, with 8 bases between them. This TCR was recovered from a human donor with active COVID-19. The donor label of this sample is uncertain. The sequencing input was peripheral blood. The gene calls are TRBV7-9 and TRBJ2-2; a possible D gene is TRBD1 (6 bases). In DNA form, the CDR3 reads TGTGCCAGCACCACAGGGACCGGGGAGCTGTTTTTT. Protein sequence: CASTTGTGELFF.